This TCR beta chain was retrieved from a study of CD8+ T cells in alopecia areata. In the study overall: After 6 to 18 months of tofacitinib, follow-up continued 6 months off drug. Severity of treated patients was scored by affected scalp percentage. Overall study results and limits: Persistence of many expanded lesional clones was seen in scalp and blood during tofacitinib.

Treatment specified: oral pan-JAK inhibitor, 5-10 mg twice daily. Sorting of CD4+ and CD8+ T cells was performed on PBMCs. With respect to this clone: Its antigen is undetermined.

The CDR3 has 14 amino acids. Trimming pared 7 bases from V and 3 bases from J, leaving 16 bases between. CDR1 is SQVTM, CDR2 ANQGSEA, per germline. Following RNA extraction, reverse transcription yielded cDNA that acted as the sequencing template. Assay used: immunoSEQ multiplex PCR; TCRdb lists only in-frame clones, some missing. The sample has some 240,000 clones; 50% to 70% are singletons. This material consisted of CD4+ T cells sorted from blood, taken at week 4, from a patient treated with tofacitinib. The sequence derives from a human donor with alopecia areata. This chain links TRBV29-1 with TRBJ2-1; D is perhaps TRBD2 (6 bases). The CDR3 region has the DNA TGCAGCGCCGCCCTGGGGGGTGGCTACAATGAGCAGTTCTTC. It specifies CSAALGGGYNEQFF.